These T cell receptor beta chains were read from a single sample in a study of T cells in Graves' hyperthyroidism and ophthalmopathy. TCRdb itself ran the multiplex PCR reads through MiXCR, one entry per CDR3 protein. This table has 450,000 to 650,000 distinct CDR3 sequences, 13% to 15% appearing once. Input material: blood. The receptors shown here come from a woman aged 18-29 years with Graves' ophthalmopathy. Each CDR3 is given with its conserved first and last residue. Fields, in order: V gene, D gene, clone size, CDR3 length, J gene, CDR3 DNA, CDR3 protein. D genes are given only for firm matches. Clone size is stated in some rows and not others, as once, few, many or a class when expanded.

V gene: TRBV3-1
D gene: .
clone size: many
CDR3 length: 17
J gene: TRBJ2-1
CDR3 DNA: TGTGCCAGCAGCCAAGAGGGGCAGAGGATCTCCTACAATGAGCAGTTCTTC
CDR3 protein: CASSQEGQRISYNEQFF

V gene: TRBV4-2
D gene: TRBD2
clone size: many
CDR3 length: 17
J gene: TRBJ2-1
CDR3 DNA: TGTGCCAGCAGCCAGGACCCGGGACTAGCGGGAGGGCGTGAGCAGTTCTTC
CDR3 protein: CASSQDPGLAGGREQFF

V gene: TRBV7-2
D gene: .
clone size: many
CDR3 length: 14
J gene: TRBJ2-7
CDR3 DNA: TGTGCCAGCAGTCCTGGATGGGGTCTTGACGAGCAGTACTTC
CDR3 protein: CASSPGWGLDEQYF

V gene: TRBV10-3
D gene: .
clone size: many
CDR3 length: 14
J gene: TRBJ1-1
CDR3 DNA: TGTGCCATCAGTGAGGCGGAGCACAGGACTGAAGCTTTCTTT
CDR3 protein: CAISEAEHRTEAFF

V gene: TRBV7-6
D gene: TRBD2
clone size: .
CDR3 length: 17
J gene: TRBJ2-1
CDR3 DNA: TGTGCCAGCAGCTTAAGGCTGCGGGAGGGCCGGGACAATGAGCAGTTCTTC
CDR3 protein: CASSLRLREGRDNEQFF

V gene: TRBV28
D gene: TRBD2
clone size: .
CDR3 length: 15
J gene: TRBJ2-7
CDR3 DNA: TGTGCCAGCAGTTTCGATAGCGGGAGGGCCTACGAGCAGTACTTC
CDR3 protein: CASSFDSGRAYEQYF

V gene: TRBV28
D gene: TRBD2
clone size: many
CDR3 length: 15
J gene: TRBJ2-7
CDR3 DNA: TGTGCCAGCAGGGCAGATAGCGGGAGCGGCTACGAGCAGTACTTC
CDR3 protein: CASRADSGSGYEQYF

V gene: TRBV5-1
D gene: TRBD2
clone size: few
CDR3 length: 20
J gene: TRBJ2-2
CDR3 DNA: TGCGCCAGCAGCTTGGAGGGCGGACTAGCGAGGAATACGTACACCGGGGAGCTGTTTTTT
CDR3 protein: CASSLEGGLARNTYTGELFF

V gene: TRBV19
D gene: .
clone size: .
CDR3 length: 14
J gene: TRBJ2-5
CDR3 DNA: TGTGCCAGTAGTATAGAACGGGGAAAGGAGGCCCAGTACTTC
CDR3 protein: CASSIERGKEAQYF

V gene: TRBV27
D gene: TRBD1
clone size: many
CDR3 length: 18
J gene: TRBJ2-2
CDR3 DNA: TGTGCCAGCAGTTTAATCCCCCCGGGACAGGGGGCAACCGGGGAGCTGTTTTTT
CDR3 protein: CASSLIPPGQGATGELFF

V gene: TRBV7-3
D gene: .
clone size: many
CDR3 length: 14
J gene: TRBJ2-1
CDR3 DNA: TGTGCCAGCAGCTTGGGGCAGGGAGGCAATGAGCAGTTCTTC
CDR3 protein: CASSLGQGGNEQFF

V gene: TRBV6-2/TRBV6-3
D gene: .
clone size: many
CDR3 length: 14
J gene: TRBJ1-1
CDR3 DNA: TGTGCCAGCAGTGGAGAGCCTATGAACACTGAAGCTTTCTTT
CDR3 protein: CASSGEPMNTEAFF

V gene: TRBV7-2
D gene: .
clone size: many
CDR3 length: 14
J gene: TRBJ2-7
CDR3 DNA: TGTGCCAGCAGCTTAGCGGGAGACCTCTACGAGCAGTACTTC
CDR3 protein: CASSLAGDLYEQYF

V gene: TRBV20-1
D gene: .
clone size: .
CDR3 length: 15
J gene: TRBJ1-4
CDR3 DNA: TGCAGTGCTAGAGATCAATCCAGGGATAATGAAAAACTGTTTTTT
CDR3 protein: CSARDQSRDNEKLFF

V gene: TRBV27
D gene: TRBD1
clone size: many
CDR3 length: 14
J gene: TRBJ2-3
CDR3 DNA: TGTGCCAGCAGAAACAGGGGTCGAGCAGATACGCAGTATTTT
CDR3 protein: CASRNRGRADTQYF

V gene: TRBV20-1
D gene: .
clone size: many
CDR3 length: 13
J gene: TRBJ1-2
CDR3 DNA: TGCAGTGCCGAGGGTTGGGGGGCGGATGGCTACACCTTC
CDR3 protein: CSAEGWGADGYTF

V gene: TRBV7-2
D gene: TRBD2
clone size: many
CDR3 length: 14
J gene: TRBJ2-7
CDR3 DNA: TGTGCCAGCAGCGCATCTAGCGGGAGTTACGAGCAGTACTTC
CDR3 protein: CASSASSGSYEQYF

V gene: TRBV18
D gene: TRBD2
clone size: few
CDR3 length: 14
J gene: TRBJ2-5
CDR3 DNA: TGTGCCAGCTCACCACCGGGAGGGTCAGAGACCCAGTACTTC
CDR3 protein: CASSPPGGSETQYF

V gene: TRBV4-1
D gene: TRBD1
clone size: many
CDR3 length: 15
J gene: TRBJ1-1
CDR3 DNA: TGCGCCAGCAGCCCTCGGGACAGCCTGAACACTGAAGCTTTCTTT
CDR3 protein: CASSPRDSLNTEAFF

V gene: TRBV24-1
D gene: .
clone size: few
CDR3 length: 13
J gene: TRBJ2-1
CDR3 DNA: TGTGCCACCAGTGCGGCCAGCAACAATGAGCAGTTCTTC
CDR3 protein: CATSAASNNEQFF

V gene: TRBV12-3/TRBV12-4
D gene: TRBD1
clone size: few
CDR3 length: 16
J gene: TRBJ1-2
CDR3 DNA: TGTGCCAGCAGTCCCTGGACAGGGGTTGAGAACTATGGCTACACCTTC
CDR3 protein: CASSPWTGVENYGYTF

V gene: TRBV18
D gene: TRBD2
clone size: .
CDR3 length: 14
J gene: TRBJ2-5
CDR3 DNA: TGTGCCAGCTCACCACCCAGCGGGAGTGAGACCCAGTACTTC
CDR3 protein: CASSPPSGSETQYF

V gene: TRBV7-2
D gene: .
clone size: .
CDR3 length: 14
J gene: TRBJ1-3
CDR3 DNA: TGTGCCAGCAGGGGTAGTCTCTCCGGAAACACCATATATTTT
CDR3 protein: CASRGSLSGNTIYF

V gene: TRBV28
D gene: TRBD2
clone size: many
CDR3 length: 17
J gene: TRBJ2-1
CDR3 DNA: TGTGCCAGCCCTCCTGCCCGAATAGCGGGAGTCCCCAATGAGCAGTTCTTC
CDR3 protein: CASPPARIAGVPNEQFF

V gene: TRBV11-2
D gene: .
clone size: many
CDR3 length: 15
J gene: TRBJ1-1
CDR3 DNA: TGTGCCAGCAGCTTAAGGGCCGGTGGGTACACTGAAGCTTTCTTT
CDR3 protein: CASSLRAGGYTEAFF

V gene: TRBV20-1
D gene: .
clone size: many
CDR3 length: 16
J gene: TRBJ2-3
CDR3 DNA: TGCAGTGCTGATACGGACGCATCGAGGGTTAGTGATACGCAGTATTTT
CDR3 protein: CSADTDASRVSDTQYF

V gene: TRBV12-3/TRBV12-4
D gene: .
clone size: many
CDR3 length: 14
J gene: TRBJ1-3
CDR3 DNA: TGTGCCAGCAGCACTCAGGGGAGTGGAAACACCATATATTTT
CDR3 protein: CASSTQGSGNTIYF

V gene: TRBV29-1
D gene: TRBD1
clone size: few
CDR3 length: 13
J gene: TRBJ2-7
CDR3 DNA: TGCAGCGTGGAGGGACAGGGGGTCTACGAGCAGTACTTC
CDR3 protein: CSVEGQGVYEQYF

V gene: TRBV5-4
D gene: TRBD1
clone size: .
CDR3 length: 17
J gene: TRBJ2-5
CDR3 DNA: TGTGCCAGCAGCTCCCGACTGACAGGGGGGTACCAAGAGACCCAGTACTTC
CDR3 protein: CASSSRLTGGYQETQYF

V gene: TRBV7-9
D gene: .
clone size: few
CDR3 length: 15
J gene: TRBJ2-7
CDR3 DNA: TGTGCCAGCAGCTTAGTAGGGAACAGCGCATACGAGCAGTACTTC
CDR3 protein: CASSLVGNSAYEQYF

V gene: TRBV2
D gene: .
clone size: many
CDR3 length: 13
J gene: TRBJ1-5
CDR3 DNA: TGTGCCAGCAAACGGTCTAGCAATCAGCCCCAGCATTTT
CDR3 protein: CASKRSSNQPQHF

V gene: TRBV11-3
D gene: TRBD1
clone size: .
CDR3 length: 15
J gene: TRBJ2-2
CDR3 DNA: TGTGCCAGCAGCTTAAGGGGGCCTTCCACCGGGGAGCTGTTTTTT
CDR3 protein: CASSLRGPSTGELFF

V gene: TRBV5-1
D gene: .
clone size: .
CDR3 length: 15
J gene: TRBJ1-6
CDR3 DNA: TGCGCCAGCAGTGAGCAGGGGACAAATAATTCACCCCTCCACTTT
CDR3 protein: CASSEQGTNNSPLHF

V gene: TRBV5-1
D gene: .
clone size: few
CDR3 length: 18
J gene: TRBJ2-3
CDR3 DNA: TGCGCCAGCAGCTTGACGTCGACGGGGTCAAGAAGCACAGATACGCAGTATTTT
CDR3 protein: CASSLTSTGSRSTDTQYF

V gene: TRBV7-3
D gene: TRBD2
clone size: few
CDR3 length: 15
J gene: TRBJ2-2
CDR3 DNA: TGTGCCAGCAGCTTAACGGGGGGGGGGACCGGGGAGCTGTTTTTT
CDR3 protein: CASSLTGGGTGELFF

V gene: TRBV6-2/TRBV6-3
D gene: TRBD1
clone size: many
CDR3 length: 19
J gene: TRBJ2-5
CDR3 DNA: TGTGCCAGCAGTTACTCGCGGACAGGACAACTAAGGTACCAAGAGACCCAGTACTTC
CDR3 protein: CASSYSRTGQLRYQETQYF

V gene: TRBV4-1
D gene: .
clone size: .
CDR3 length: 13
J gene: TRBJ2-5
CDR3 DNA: TGCGCCAGCAGCCAAGGGGTCCAAGAGACCCAGTACTTC
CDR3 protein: CASSQGVQETQYF

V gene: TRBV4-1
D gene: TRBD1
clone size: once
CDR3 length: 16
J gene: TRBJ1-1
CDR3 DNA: TGCGCCAGCAGCCTGCCACAGGGGGCAATGGACACTGAAGCTTTCTTT
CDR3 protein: CASSLPQGAMDTEAFF

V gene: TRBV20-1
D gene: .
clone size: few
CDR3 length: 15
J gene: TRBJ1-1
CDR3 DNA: TGCAGTGCACGACCTCCTACAGCGCCGAGCACTGAAGCTTTCTTT
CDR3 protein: CSARPPTAPSTEAFF

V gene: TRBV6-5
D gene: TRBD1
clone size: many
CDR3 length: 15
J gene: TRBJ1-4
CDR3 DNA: TGTGCCAGCAGTTACGTCAACAGGGGGGATGAAAAACTGTTTTTT
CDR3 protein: CASSYVNRGDEKLFF

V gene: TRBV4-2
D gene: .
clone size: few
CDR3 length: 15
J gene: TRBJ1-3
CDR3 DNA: TGTGCCAGCAGCCAAGACAGGTTGGGAGGAAACACCATATATTTT
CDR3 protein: CASSQDRLGGNTIYF

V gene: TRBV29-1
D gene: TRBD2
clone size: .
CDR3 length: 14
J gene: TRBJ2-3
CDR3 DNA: TGCAGCGCTGCGGTGCTAGCGGCAGGTGATACGCAGTATTTT
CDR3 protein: CSAAVLAAGDTQYF

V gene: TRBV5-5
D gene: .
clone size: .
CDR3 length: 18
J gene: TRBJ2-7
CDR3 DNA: TGTGCCAGCAGCTCGCGACCCCTTACGGTCCTAAGGGGGAACGAGCAGTACTTC
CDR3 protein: CASSSRPLTVLRGNEQYF

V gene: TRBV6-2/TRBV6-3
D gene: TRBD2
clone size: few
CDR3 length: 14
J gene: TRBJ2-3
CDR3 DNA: TGTGCCAGCGCACTAGCGGGAATATCAGATACGCAGTATTTT
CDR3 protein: CASALAGISDTQYF

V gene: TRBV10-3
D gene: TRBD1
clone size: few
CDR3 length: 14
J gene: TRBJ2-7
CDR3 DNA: TGTGCCATCAGTACGGGACAGAGCTCCTACGAGCAGTACTTC
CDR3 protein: CAISTGQSSYEQYF

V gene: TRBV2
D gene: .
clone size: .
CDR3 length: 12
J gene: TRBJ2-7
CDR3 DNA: TGTGCCAGCGGAGGGACAGAATACGAGCAGTACTTC
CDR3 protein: CASGGTEYEQYF

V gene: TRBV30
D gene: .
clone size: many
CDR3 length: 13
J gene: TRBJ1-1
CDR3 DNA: TGTGCCTGGGGGTGGGGCGGCCACACTGAAGCTTTCTTT
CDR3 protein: CAWGWGGHTEAFF

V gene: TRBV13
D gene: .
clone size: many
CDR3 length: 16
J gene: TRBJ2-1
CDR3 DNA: TGTGCCAGCAGCTTAGGGACGCTTCTAGTTGAGAATGAGCAGTTCTTC
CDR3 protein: CASSLGTLLVENEQFF

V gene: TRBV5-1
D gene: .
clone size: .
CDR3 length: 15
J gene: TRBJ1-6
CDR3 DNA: TGCGCCAGCAGACCTGGGACGGGGGCGATTTCACCCCTCCACTTT
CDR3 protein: CASRPGTGAISPLHF

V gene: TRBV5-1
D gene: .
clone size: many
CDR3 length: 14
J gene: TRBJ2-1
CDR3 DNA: TGCGCCAGCAGCGTTGATGGGAGCCTCAACGGGCAGTTCTTC
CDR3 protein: CASSVDGSLNGQFF

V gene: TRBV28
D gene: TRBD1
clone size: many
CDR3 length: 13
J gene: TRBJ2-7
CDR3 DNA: TGTGCCAGCAGACGGGACAGGGGTTACGAGCAGTACTTC
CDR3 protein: CASRRDRGYEQYF

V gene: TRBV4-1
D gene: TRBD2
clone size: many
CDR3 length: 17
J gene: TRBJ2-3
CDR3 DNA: TGCGCCAGCAGCCAAAGGTCCTTAGCGGGATTCACAGATACGCAGTATTTT
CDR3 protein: CASSQRSLAGFTDTQYF

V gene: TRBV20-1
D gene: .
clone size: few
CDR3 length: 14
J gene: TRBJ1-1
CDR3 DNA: TGCAGTGCTAGAGATCAGGGTAGGAACACTGAAGCTTTCTTT
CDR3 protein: CSARDQGRNTEAFF